The TCR beta chain described here comes from a study of immune evolution from preneoplasia to lung adenocarcinoma. Broader study findings: Later-stage lesions appeared to have more T cells, more diversity, less clonality. Top clone share appeared to fall from AAH through AIS, MIA, adenocarcinoma.

For this clone: The antigen remains unidentified. Within the sample, other DNA sequences also encode this same CDR3.

The CDR3 has 14 amino acids. Germline-derived CDR1 and CDR2 are SGHRS and YFSETQ. V lost 0 bases, J lost 1 base, and 7 bases lay in between. Each case's diagnosis was confirmed by two pathologists on H&E. Profiled with immunoSEQ multiplex PCR; TCRdb holds only in-frame clones, not every one. Of 5,000 or so clones in the sample, less than 80% were seen once. The receptor comes from a person between 55 and 80 years old with lung adenocarcinoma. What was sequenced was FFPE adjacent normal lung tissue. The chain recombines TRBV5-1 with TRBJ2-5, with unresolved D. DNA of the CDR3: TGCGCCAGCAGCTTGGGCAACAGCCAAGAGACCCAGTACTTC. Amino acids: CASSLGNSQETQYF.